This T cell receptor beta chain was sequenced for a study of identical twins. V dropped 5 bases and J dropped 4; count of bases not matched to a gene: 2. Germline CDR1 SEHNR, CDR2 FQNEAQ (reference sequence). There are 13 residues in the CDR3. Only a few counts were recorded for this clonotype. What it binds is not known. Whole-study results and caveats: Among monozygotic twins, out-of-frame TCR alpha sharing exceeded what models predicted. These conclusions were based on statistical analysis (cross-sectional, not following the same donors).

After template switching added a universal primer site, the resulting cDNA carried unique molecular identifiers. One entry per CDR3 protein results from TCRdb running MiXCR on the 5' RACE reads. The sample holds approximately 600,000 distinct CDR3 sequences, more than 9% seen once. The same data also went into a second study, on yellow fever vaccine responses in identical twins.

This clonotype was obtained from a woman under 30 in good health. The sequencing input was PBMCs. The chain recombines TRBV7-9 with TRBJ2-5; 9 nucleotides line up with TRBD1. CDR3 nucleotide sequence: TGTGCCAGCAGCACACAGGGGGCAGAGACCCAGTACTTC. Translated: CASSTQGAETQYF.